Only one count was recorded for the clone carrying this TCR beta chain. Most PBMC samples had 480 ng input DNA in six replicates. Some clones are missing from TCRdb's copy, which holds only in-frame ones; the method was immunoSEQ multiplex PCR. Of tens of thousands of clones listed, roughly nine tenths were seen once; the top ten hold approximately 2.8%. The source of the sample is a study of neoadjuvant anti-PD-1 for oral cavity cancer. Study summary: Non-progressing patients received a fourth nivolumab dose near day 43, then surgery on days 50-56.

Trimming took off 0 bases at V and 10 bases at J, with 11 bases between the two ends. The CDR3 sequence is 13 residues long. Looked up from germline, CDR1 is SGHRS and CDR2 is YFSETQ. Time point given: after neoadjuvant nivolumab, at surgical resection. These newly diagnosed stage II-IVA oral cavity squamous cell carcinoma patients had no prior systemic or radiation treatment. No culture or expansion preceded analysis of these blood cells. Here the sequenced sample was PBMCs, taken after nivolumab (anti-PD-1) treatment. The receptor's source is a person between 40 and 79 years old with oral cavity squamous cell carcinoma. V and J are TRBV5-1 and TRBJ2-1, with D possibly being TRBD1 (5 bases). CDR3 coding DNA: TGCGCCAGCAGCTTGGCAGGGAATAAGGAGCAGTTCTTC. Protein sequence: CASSLAGNKEQFF.